These 12 T cell receptor beta chains share one sample of origin, sequenced in a study of type 1 regulatory T cells. TCRdb independently ran MiXCR on the reads; one entry per CDR3 protein. The sample holds 88,000 or so distinct CDR3 sequences, 31% seen once. Sequencing was done on a sample of CD4+ T cells, either the whole sample or a sorted fraction (not recorded which). All receptors derive from a human donor in good health.

The chain has TRBV15 and TRBJ1-2; D is undetermined. Germline assignment: CDR1 LNHNV and CDR2 YYDKDF (reference sequence). The germline V and J ends were trimmed by 0 bases and 4 bases, with 9 bases remaining between them. This CDR3 comprises 14 residues. The CDR3 bases are TGTGCCACCAGCAGAGATGGTGTTCCCTATGGCTACACCTTC. Protein product: CATSRDGVPYGYTF.

The chain uses TRBV7-2 and TRBJ2-1; D unresolved. V gave up 4 bases and J gave up 8 bases, with 15 bases separating them. This CDR3 has 14 residues. From germline, CDR1 is SGHTA and CDR2 FQGNSA. In DNA form, the CDR3 reads TGTGCCAGCAGCTCCGAGACCCGTTTATATGAGCAGTTCTTC. It is translated as CASSSETRLYEQFF.

Written as DNA, the CDR3 is TGTGCCAGCAGGCCTGGACAGGGGTCTGGAAACACCATATATTTT. As protein: CASRPGQGSGNTIYF. The V gene is TRBV6-1, the J gene TRBJ1-3; 9 bases are shared with TRBD1. V lost 6 bases, J lost 1 base, and 4 bases stayed unmatched. The CDR3 spans 15 residues. Germline V gene data show CDR1 as MNHNS and CDR2 as SASEGT.

The sample holds a few counts of this clonotype. The gene calls are TRBV19 and TRBJ2-7, with D unclear. Germline CDR1 reads LNHDA; CDR2 reads SQIVND (reference sequence). CDR3 length equals 14 residues. The V end lost 3 bases, the J end lost 3 bases, and 12 bases lay between the germline ends. The CDR3 sequence: CASSMVANFYEQYF. CDR3 nucleotide sequence: TGTGCCAGTAGTATGGTCGCGAATTTCTACGAGCAGTACTTC.

This clonotype has a handful of counts. This chain joins TRBV18 and TRBJ2-5, with 10 bases aligning to TRBD1. J lost 5 bases, V lost 3 bases, and 9 bases had no gene match. This CDR3 is built from 16 residues. From germline, CDR1 is KGHSH and CDR2 LQKENI. The CDR3 DNA reads as TGTGCCAGCTCACCCCTGACAGGGGGCGGTCGGGAGACCCAGTACTTC. This codes for CASSPLTGGGRETQYF.

The genes are TRBV3-1 and TRBJ2-3; 8 nucleotides align to TRBD1. Germline assignment: CDR1 LGHDT and CDR2 YNNKEL (reference sequence). The junction had 7 bases not matched to a gene; V was cut back by 3 bases and J by 5 bases. CDR3 size: 15 residues. The CDR3 is CASSHADRVGDTQYF. CDR3 in DNA: TGTGCCAGCAGCCACGCGGACAGGGTTGGAGATACGCAGTATTTT.

This chain uses TRBV2 with TRBJ2-2; the match to TRBD2 covers 8 bases. The V gene end was trimmed by 1 base and the J gene end by 5 bases; junction bases not matched to a gene: 3. CDR1 is SNHLY and CDR2 is FYNNEI in the germline V gene. The CDR3 spans 15 residues. CDR3 DNA: TGTGCCAGCAGTGAAGGACTAGCGTCTACCGGGGAGCTGTTTTTT. This sequence encodes CASSEGLASTGELFF.

In DNA, the CDR3 is TGTGCCAGCAGTCGTATGGGGGGACCCTTGACAGATACGCAGTATTTT. Amino acid sequence: CASSRMGGPLTDTQYF. The rearrangement joins TRBV11-2 to TRBJ2-3, with D perhaps matching TRBD2 (6 bases). Germline V gene sequence: CDR1 SGHAT, CDR2 FQNNGV. V was pared by 6 bases and J by 3 bases, with 19 bases between. This CDR3 is built from 16 residues. Drawing the rest from reference TRBV11-2 and TRBJ2-3, the complete variable domain is EAGVAQSPRYKIIEKRQSVAFWCNPISGHATLYWYQQILGQGPKLLIQFQNNGVVDDSQLPKDRFSAERLKGVDSTLKIQPAKLEDSAVYLCASSRMGGPLTDTQYFGPGTRLTVL.

The chain links TRBV6-5 to TRBJ2-5; D possibly matches TRBD1 or TRBD2 (6 bases each). CDR3 length equals 17 residues. Germline CDR1 reads MNHEY; CDR2 reads SVGAGI. The V end was cut by 5 bases, the J end by 5 bases, with 24 bases between. The CDR3 sequence is CASSPGVPGALFETQYF. For the CDR3, the DNA is TGTGCCAGCAGTCCAGGGGTCCCGGGGGCGCTTTTTGAGACCCAGTACTTC.

This clonotype was counted only a few times. The rearrangement uses TRBV4-1 and TRBJ2-7; 11 bases align to TRBD1. This CDR3 region has 14 residues. Germline V gene data show CDR1 as MGHRA and CDR2 as YSYEKL. The junction had 4 bases not matched to a gene; V was cut back by 7 bases and J by 2 bases. CDR3 amino acids: CASKPGQGAYEQYF. DNA for the CDR3: TGCGCCAGCAAGCCGGGACAGGGGGCCTACGAGCAGTACTTC.

This clonotype was counted between two and nine times. The V call is TRBV15, the J call TRBJ2-1, with 9 bases lining up with TRBD1. The ends lost 5 bases at V and 7 bases at J; junction bases unmatched: 6. This CDR3 contains 14 residues. CDR1 and CDR2 (germline): LNHNV, YYDKDF (reference sequence). The CDR3 DNA sequence: TGTGCCACCAGCTCCGGACAGGGGACGAATGAGCAGTTCTTC. Its protein is CATSSGQGTNEQFF.

The V call is TRBV27, the J call TRBJ1-2, with unresolved D. Trimming pared 6 bases from V and 4 bases from J, leaving 15 bases between. CDR1 is MNHEY and CDR2 is SMNVEV in the germline V gene (reference sequence). The CDR3 runs to 14 residues. In nucleotides, the CDR3 is TGTGCCAGCAGATCTGCGACTGCCTTCTATGGCTACACCTTC. Its translation: CASRSATAFYGYTF.